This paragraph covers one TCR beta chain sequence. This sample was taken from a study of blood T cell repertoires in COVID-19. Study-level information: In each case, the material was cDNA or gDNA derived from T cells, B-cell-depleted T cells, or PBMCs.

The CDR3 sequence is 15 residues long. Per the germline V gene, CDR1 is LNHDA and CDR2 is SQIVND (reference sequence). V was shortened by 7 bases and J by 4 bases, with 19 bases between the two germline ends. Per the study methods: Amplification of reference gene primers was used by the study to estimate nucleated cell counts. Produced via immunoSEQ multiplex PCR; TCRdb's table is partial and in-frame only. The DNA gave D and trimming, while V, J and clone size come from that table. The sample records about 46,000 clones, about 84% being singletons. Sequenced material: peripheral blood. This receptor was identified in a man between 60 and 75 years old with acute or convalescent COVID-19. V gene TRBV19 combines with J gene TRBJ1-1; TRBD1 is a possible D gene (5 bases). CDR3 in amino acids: CASTPSTGGGTEAFF. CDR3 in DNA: TGTGCCAGTACCCCGAGCACGGGGGGGGGCACTGAAGCTTTCTTT.